Listed below are T cell receptor beta chains from one sample, sequenced in a study of tumor-infiltrating lymphocytes in primary liver carcinoma. TCRdb re-called the multiplex PCR reads with MiXCR, one entry per CDR3 protein. The sample comprises 50,000 to 70,000 distinct CDR3 sequences, 71% of which are singletons, and about 56% rests with the top ten. The sequenced sample was liver tumor tissue from sampling region 2. These receptors came from a man between 35 and 55 years old with primary liver carcinoma and hepatitis B virus infection. Each CDR3 is given with its conserved first and last residue. Each record gives: CDR3 protein, V gene, J gene.

CDR3: CASSLGVASGMREQYF
V: TRBV28
J: TRBJ2-7

CDR3: CANSFPGTSGTKNIQYF
V: TRBV11-1
J: TRBJ2-4

CDR3: CAINDPGGEGTQYF
V: TRBV10-3
J: TRBJ2-3

CDR3: CASSMWGYQETQYF
V: TRBV19
J: TRBJ2-5

CDR3: CPSSPCRGLLNTEAFF
V: TRBV11-2
J: TRBJ1-1

CDR3: CAGIQDGLAAYNDQFF
V: TRBV4-3
J: TRBJ2-1

CDR3: CASSHSSTGLSVQYF
V: TRBV6-5
J: TRBJ2-7

CDR3: CASSFGLAGVSSYNGQFF
V: TRBV5-6
J: TRBJ2-1

CDR3: CASNQTGTVSNQPQHF
V: TRBV6-2/TRBV6-3
J: TRBJ1-5

CDR3: CASSPQAGYEQYF
V: TRBV7-9
J: TRBJ2-7

CDR3: CVSGYHLDRAYEQYF
V: TRBV6-2/TRBV6-3
J: TRBJ2-7

CDR3: CVSSSAGSNTGELFF
V: TRBV11-2
J: TRBJ2-2

CDR3: CASSFWLAVNAGELFF
V: TRBV28
J: TRBJ2-2

CDR3: CSIVWIVKITEAFF
V: TRBV29-1
J: TRBJ1-1

CDR3: CASSLRNQGLYGYTF
V: TRBV11-3
J: TRBJ1-2

CDR3: CASSIGTGLFYERYF
V: TRBV12-3/TRBV12-4
J: TRBJ2-7

CDR3: CVSIFRVHEQYF
V: TRBV7-3
J: TRBJ2-7

CDR3: CASGFTGVNEQFF
V: TRBV11-2
J: TRBJ2-1

CDR3: CASSQTPGGGKGTQYF
V: TRBV11-2
J: TRBJ2-5

CDR3: CASSYLRGGRENGYTF
V: TRBV6-5
J: TRBJ1-2

CDR3: CASSPGERAYTDTQYF
V: TRBV14
J: TRBJ2-3

CDR3: CASIRTGGSYEEHF
V: TRBV28
J: TRBJ2-7

CDR3: CAISTQGLNTEAFF
V: TRBV10-3
J: TRBJ1-1

CDR3: CSVEFATYKQYF
V: TRBV29-1
J: TRBJ2-7

CDR3: CASSRSPGGDRNEKLFF
V: TRBV4-3
J: TRBJ1-4

CDR3: CSFVGQINQPQHF
V: TRBV29-1
J: TRBJ1-5

CDR3: CASSPIEGSNQSQHF
V: TRBV4-1
J: TRBJ1-5

CDR3: CASSTGGATEAFF
V: TRBV6-6
J: TRBJ1-1

CDR3: CSPRGSNTGELFF
V: TRBV20-1
J: TRBJ2-2

CDR3: CASSLGQGAKDTQYF
V: TRBV7-9
J: TRBJ2-3

CDR3: CASSLVGQSAKNIRYF
V: TRBV4-1
J: TRBJ2-4

CDR3: CASSLVGRGVQETQYF
V: TRBV5-1
J: TRBJ2-5

CDR3: CARSFGQCPSSTDTQYF
V: TRBV11-2
J: TRBJ2-3

CDR3: CAIRASGISYNEQFF
V: TRBV10-3
J: TRBJ2-1

CDR3: CASSHQDGNYGYTF
V: TRBV4-1
J: TRBJ1-2

CDR3: CASSPRGGPATNQPQDF
V: TRBV18
J: TRBJ1-5

CDR3: CSVGPGWGMVAEAFF
V: TRBV29-1
J: TRBJ1-1

CDR3: CVSSFRDTSYEQYF
V: TRBV7-8
J: TRBJ2-7

CDR3: CASSHLGPFPYNEQFF
V: TRBV12-3/TRBV12-4
J: TRBJ2-1

CDR3: CASSFGPLGRPRNEKLFF
V: TRBV28
J: TRBJ1-4

CDR3: CVSGLGGQGTNEQFF
V: TRBV5-8
J: TRBJ2-1

CDR3: CSPRGGTYEQYF
V: TRBV29-1
J: TRBJ2-7